This TCR beta chain is from a study of OX40 agonist ivuxolimab in advanced cancers. Overall study results and limits: Partly responding patients at 0.1-3.0 mg/kg showed some of the smallest clonal expansion. In the 0.1 to 3.0 mg/kg range, CD4+ and CD8+ blood T cells had expanded clonally by week 6.

V gave up 2 bases and J gave up 8 bases, with 10 bases separating them. Germline V gene data show CDR1 as SGHNT and CDR2 as YYREEE (reference sequence). The CDR3 spans 12 residues. TCRdb's copy holds only in-frame clones and misses some; the assay was immunoSEQ multiplex PCR. Of 35,000 to 45,000 clones in the sample, around 87% are singletons; the top ten hold about 4.7%. Regarding this clone: Its specificity is unknown.

This chain connects TRBV5-4 to TRBJ1-2; perhaps TRBD1 as D (6 bases). The sequencing here drew on CD4+ or CD8+ T cells sorted from blood, taken in a trial of the OX40 agonist ivuxolimab. The receptor comes from an adult with an advanced solid tumor such as melanoma, head and neck, liver or kidney cancer. In nucleotides, the CDR3 is TGTGCCAGCAGCTTCCTCACAGGGGGCTACACCTTC. This encodes CASSFLTGGYTF.